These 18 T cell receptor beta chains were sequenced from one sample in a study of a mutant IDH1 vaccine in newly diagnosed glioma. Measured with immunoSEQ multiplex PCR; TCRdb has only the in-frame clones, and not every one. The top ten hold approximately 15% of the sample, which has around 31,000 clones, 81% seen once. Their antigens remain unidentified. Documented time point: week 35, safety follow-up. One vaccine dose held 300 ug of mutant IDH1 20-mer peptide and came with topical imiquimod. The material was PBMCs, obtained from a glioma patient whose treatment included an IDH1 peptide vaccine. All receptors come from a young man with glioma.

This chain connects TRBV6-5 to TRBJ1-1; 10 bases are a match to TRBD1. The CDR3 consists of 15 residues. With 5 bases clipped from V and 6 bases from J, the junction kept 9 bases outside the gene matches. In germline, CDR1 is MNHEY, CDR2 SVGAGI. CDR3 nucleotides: TGTGCCAGCAGTCCGCCGACAGGGGGCTGGGCTGAAGCTTTCTTT. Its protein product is CASSPPTGGWAEAFF.

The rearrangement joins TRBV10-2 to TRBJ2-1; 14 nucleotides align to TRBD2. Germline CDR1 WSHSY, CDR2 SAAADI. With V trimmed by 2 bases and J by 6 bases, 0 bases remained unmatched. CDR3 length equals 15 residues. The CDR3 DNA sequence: TGCGCCAGCAGTGAGGGGACTAGCGGGAGCAATGAGCAGTTCTTC. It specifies CASSEGTSGSNEQFF.

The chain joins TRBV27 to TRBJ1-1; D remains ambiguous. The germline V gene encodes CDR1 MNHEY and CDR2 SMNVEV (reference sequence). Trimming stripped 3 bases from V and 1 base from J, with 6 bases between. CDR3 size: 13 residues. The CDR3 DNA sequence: TGTGCCAGCAGTTTTACAACGAACACTGAAGCTTTCTTT. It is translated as CASSFTTNTEAFF.

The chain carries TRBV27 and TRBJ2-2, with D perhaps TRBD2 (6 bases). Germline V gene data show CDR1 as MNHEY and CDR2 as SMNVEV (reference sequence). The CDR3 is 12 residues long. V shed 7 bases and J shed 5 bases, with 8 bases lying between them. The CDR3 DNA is TGTGCCAGCAACGGGGGAACCGGGGAGCTGTTTTTT. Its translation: CASNGGTGELFF.

The CDR3 nucleotides are TGTGCCAGCAGTTTAACACTAGCGGGGTGGGCAGATACGCAGTATTTT. It encodes CASSLTLAGWADTQYF. The chain combines TRBV6-5 with TRBJ2-3, with TRBD2 identical over 10 bases. Germline CDR1 and CDR2: MNHEY and SVGAGI. The CDR3 extends over 16 amino acids. V lost 4 bases, J lost 4 bases, and 8 bases stayed unmatched.

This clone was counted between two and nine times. CDR3 nucleotides: TGCGCCAGCAGCCGGACCGACAGGGAGACCGGGGAGCTGTTTTTT. Amino acids: CASSRTDRETGELFF. The chain carries TRBV4-1 and TRBJ2-2; TRBD1 aligns across 7 bases. Germline loops: CDR1 MGHRA, CDR2 YSYEKL. The CDR3 extends over 15 amino acids. J was trimmed by 5 bases and V by 4 bases; bases with no gene match: 7.

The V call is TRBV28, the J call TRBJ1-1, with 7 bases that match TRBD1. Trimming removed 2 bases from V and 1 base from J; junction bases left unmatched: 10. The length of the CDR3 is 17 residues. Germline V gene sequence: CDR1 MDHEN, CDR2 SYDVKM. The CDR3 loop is CASSLLGGSGTNTEAFF. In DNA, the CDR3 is TGTGCCAGCAGTTTACTAGGGGGCTCGGGTACGAACACTGAAGCTTTCTTT.

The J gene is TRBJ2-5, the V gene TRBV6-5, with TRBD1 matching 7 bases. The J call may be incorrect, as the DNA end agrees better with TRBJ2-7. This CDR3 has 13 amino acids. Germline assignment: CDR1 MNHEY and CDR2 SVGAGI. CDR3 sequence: CASRGTAAYEQYF. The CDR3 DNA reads TGTGCCAGCAGGGGGACAGCGGCCTACGAGCAGTACTTC.

CDR3 sequence reads: CASSWTANTGELFF. For the CDR3, the DNA is TGTGCCAGCAGCTGGACAGCGAACACCGGGGAGCTGTTTTTT. The V call is TRBV11-2, the J call TRBJ2-2, with TRBD1 as a possible D gene (6 bases). CDR3 size: 14 residues. CDR1 and CDR2 from the germline V gene are SGHAT and FQNNGV. Trimming shortened V by 4 bases and J by 0 bases, and 6 bases separated the two germline ends.

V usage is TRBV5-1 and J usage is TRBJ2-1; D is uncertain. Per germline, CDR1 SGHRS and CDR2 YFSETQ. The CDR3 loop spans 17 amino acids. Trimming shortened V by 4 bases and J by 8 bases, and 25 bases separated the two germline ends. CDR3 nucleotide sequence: TGCGCCAGCAGCCCCGACCGGCCCGCCGCGCCGGTGGATGAGCAGTTCTTC. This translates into CASSPDRPAAPVDEQFF. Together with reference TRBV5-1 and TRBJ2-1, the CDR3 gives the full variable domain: KAGVTQTPRYLIKTRGQQVTLSCSPISGHRSVSWYQQTPGQGLQFLFEYFSETQRNKGNFPGRFSGRQFSNSRSEMNVSTLELGDSALYLCASSPDRPAAPVDEQFFGPGTRLTVL.

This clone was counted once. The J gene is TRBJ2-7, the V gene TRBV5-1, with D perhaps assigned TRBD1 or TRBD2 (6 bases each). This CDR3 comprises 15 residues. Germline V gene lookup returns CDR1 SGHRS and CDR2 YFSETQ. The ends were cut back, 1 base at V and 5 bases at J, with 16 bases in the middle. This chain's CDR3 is CASSLNWGAPDEQYF. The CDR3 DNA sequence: TGCGCCAGCAGCTTGAATTGGGGGGCGCCGGACGAGCAGTACTTC.

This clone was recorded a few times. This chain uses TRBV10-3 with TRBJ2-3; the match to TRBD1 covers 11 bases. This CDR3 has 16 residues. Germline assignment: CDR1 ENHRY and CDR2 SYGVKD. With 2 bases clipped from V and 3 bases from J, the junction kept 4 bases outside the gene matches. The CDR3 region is CAISEPGQGETDTQYF. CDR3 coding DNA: TGTGCCATCAGTGAGCCGGGACAGGGGGAGACAGATACGCAGTATTTT.

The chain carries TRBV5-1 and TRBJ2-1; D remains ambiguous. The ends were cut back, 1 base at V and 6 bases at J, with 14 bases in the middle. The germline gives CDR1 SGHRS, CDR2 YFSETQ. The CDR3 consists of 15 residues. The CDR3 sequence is CASSLTARPSNEQFF. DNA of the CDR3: TGCGCCAGCAGCTTGACAGCAAGGCCATCCAATGAGCAGTTCTTC. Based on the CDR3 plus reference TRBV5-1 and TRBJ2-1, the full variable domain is KAGVTQTPRYLIKTRGQQVTLSCSPISGHRSVSWYQQTPGQGLQFLFEYFSETQRNKGNFPGRFSGRQFSNSRSEMNVSTLELGDSALYLCASSLTARPSNEQFFGPGTRLTVL.

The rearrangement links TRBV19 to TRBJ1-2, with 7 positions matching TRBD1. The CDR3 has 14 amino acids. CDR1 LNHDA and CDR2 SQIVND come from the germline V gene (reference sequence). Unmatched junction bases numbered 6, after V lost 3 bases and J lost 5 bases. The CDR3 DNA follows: TGTGCCAGTAGTATGCGGGGGACAGTTTATGGCTACACCTTC. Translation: CASSMRGTVYGYTF.

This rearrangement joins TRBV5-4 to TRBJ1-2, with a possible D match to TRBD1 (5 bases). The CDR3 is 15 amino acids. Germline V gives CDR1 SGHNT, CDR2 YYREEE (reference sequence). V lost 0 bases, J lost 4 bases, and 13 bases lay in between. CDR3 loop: CASSLGGRRGYGYTF. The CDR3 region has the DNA TGTGCCAGCAGCTTGGGGGGCAGGAGGGGCTATGGCTACACCTTC.

CDR3 nucleotides: TGTGCCAGCAGCATCAGCGGGAGTGTCGCCGGGGAGCTGTTTTTT. It is translated as CASSISGSVAGELFF. The rearrangement links TRBV7-9 to TRBJ2-2, with 8 bases that match TRBD2. After removal of 5 bases from V and 6 bases from J, the junction contained 8 bases not matched to a gene. Germline loops: CDR1 SEHNR, CDR2 FQNEAQ (reference sequence). CDR3 length: 15 residues. Using reference TRBV7-9 and TRBJ2-2 for the parts outside the CDR3, the full variable domain is DTGVSQNPRHKITKRGQNVTFRCDPISEHNRLYWYRQTLGQGPEFLTYFQNEAQLEKSRLLSDRFSAERPKGSFSTLEIQRTEQGDSAMYLCASSISGSVAGELFFGEGSRLTVL.

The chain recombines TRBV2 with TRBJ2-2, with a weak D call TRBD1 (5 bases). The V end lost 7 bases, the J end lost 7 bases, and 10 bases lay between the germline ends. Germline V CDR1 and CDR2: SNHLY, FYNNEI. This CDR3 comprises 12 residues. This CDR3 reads CASTPGIGELFF. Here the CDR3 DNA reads TGTGCCAGCACTCCAGGGATCGGGGAGCTGTTTTTT.

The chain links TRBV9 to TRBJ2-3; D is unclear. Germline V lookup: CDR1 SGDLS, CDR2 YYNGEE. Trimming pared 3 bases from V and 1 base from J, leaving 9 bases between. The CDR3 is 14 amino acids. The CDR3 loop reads CASSARLRTDTQYF. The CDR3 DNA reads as TGTGCCAGCAGCGCGAGGTTACGCACAGATACGCAGTATTTT.